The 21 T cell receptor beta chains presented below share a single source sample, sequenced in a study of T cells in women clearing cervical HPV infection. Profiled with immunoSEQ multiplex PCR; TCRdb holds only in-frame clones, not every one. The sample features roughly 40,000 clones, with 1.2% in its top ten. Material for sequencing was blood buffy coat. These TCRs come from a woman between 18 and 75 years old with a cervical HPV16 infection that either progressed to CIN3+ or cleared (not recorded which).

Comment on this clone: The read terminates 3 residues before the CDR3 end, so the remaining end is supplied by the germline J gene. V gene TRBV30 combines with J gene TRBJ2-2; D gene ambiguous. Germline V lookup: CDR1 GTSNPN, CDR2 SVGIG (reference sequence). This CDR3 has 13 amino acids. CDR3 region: CAWSVWANEKLFF. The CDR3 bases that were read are TGTGCCTGGAGTGTATGGGCGAATGAAAAG.

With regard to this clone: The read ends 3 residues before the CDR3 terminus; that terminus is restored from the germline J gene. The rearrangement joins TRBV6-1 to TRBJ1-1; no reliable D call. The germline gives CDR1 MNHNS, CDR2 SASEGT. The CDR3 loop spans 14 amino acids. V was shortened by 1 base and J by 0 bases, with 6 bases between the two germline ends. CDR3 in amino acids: CASSEDTLNTEAFF. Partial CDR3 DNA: TGTGCCAGCAGTGAAGACACACTGAACACTGAA.

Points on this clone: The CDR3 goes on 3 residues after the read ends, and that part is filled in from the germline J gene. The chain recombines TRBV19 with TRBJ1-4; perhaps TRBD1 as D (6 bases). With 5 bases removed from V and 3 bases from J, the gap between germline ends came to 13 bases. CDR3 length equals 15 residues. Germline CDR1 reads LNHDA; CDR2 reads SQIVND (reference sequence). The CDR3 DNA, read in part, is TGTGCCAGTAGTTCACTGGACAGTCCTAATGAAAAA. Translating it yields CASSSLDSPNEK. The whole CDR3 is CASSSLDSPNEKLFF.

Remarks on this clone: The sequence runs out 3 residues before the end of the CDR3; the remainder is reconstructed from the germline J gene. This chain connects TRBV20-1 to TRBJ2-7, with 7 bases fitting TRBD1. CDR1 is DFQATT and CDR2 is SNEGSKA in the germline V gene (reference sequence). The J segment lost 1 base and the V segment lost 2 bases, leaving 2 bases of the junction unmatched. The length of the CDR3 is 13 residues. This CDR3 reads CSARIQGSYEQYF. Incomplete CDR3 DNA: TGCAGTGCTAGAATACAGGGGTCCTACGAG.

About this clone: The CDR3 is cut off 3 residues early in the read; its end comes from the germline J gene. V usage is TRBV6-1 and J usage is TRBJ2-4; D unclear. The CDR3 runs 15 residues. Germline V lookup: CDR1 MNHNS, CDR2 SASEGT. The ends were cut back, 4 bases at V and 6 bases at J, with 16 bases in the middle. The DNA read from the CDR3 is TGTGCCAGCAGTGCATTAGCAGATACCGGAAACATT. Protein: CASSALADTGNI. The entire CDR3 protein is CASSALADTGNIQYF.

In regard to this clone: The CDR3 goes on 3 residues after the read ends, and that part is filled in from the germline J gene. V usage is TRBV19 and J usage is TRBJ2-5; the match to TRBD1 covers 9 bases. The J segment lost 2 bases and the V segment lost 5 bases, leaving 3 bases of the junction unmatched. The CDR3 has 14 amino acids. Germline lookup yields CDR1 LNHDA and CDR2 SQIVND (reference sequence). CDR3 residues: CASSRGQGQETQYF. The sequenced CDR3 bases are TGTGCCAGTAGTCGTGGACAGGGGCAAGAGACC.

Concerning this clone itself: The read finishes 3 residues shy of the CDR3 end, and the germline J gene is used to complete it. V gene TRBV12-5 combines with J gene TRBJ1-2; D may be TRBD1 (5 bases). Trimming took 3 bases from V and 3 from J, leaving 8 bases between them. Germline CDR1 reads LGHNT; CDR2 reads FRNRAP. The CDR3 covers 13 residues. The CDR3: CASGLRGDYGYTF. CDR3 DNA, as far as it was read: TGTGCTAGTGGTTTAAGAGGGGACTATGGC.

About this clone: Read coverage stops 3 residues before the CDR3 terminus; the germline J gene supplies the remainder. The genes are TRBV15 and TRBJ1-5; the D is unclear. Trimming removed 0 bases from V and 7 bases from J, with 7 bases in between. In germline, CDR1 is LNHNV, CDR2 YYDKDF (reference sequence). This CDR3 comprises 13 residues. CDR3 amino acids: CATSRDPIQPQHF. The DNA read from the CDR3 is TGTGCCACCAGCAGAGATCCCATCCAGCCC.

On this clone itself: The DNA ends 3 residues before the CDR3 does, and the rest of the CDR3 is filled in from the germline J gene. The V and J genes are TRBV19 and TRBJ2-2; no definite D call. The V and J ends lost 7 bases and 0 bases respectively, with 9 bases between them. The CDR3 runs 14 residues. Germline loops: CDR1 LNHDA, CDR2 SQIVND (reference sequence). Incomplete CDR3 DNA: TGTGCCAGTAAAAGCTTCGCGAACACCGGGGAG. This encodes CASKSFANTGE. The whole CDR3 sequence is CASKSFANTGELFF.

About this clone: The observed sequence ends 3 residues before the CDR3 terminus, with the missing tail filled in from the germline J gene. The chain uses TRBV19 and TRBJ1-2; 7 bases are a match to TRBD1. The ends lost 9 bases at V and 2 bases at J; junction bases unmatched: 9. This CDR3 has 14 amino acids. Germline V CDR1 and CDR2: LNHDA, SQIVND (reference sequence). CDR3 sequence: CASRDPGQNYGYTF. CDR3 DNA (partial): TGTGCCAGCCGCGATCCGGGACAGAACTATGGC.

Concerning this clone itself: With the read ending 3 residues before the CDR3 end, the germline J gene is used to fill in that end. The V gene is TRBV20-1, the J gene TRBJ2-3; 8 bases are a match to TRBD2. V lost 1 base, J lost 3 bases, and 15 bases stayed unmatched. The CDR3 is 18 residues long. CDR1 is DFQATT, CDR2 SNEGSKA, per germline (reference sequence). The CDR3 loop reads CSARGTSGPDWRTDTQYF. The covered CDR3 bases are TGCAGTGCTAGAGGCACTAGCGGACCCGACTGGAGGACAGATACG.

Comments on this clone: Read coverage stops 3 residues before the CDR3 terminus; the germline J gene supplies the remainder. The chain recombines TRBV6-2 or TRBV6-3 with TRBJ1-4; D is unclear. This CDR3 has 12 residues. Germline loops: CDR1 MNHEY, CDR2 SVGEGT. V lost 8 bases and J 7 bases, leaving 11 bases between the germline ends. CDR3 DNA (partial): TGTGCCAGCGCTGACACCTTTGAAAAA. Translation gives CASADTFEK. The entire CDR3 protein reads CASADTFEKLFF.

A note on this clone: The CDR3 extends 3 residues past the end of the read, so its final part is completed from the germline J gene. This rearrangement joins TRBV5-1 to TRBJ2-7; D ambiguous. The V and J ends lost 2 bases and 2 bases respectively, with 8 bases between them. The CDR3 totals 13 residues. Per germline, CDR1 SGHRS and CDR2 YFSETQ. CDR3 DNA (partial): TGCGCCAGCAGCTTACCCCCAGCCTACGAG. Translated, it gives CASSLPPAYE. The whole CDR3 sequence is CASSLPPAYEQYF.

CDR3 DNA, as far as it was read: TGCGCCAGCAGCGAAGGACACTGGGGTGGCGGGGAG. Translating gives CASSEGHWGGGE. The whole CDR3 reads CASSEGHWGGGELFF. V and J are TRBV5-1 and TRBJ2-2; tentatively, D is TRBD1 (5 bases). The CDR3 extends 3 residues past the end of the read, so its final part is completed from the germline J gene. This CDR3 region has 15 residues. Germline V gene sequence: CDR1 SGHRS, CDR2 YFSETQ. V shed 4 bases and J shed 7 bases, with 17 bases lying between them. Drawing the rest from reference TRBV5-1 and TRBJ2-2, the complete variable domain is KAGVTQTPRYLIKTRGQQVTLSCSPISGHRSVSWYQQTPGQGLQFLFEYFSETQRNKGNFPGRFSGRQFSNSRSEMNVSTLELGDSALYLCASSEGHWGGGELFFGEGSRLTVL.

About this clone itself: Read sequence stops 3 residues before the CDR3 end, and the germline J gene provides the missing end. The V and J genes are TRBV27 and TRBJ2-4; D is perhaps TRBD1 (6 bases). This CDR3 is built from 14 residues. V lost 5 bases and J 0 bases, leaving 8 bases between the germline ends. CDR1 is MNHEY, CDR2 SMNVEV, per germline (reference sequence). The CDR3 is CASSGQLAKNIQYF. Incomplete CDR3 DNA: TGTGCCAGCAGTGGACAGTTAGCCAAAAACATT.

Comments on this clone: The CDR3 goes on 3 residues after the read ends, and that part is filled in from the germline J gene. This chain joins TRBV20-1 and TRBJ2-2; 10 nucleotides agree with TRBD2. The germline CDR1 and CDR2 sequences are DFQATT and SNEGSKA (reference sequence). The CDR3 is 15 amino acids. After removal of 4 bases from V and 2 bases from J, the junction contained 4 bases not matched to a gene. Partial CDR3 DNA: TGCAGTGCTACCAAGCGGGAGGGTAACACCGGGGAG. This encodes CSATKREGNTGE. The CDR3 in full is CSATKREGNTGELFF.

Incomplete CDR3 DNA: TGTGCCAGCAGCGGTACCTACGAC. Its translation is CASSGTYD. The whole CDR3 sequence is CASSGTYDYTF. The rearrangement joins TRBV7-2 to TRBJ1-2; no definite D call. The read ends 3 residues before the CDR3 terminus; that terminus is restored from the germline J gene. The CDR3 is 11 residues long. Germline CDR1 is SGHTA and CDR2 is FQGNSA. Full variable domain (remainder filled in from reference TRBV7-2 and TRBJ1-2): GAGVSQSPSNKVTEKGKDVELRCDPISGHTALYWYRQSLGQGLEFLIYFQGNSAPDKSGLPSDRFSAERTGGSVSTLTIQRTQQEDSAVYLCASSGTYDYTFGSGTRLTVV.

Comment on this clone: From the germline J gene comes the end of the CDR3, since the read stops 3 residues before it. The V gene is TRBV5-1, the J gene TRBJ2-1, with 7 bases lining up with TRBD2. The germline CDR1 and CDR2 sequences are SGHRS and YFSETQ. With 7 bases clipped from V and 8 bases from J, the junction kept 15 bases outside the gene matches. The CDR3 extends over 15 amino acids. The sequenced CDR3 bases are TGCGCCAGCTCCGGGGGGACCCCAAGATTGGATGAG. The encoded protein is CASSGGTPRLDE. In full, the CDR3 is CASSGGTPRLDEQFF.

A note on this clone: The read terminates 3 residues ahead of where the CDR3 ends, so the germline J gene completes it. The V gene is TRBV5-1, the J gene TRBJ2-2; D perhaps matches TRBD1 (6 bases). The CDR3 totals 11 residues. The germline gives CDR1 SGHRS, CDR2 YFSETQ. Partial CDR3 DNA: TGCGCCAGCAGCGCAGGACAGAAG. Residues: CASSAGQK. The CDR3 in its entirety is CASSAGQKLFF.

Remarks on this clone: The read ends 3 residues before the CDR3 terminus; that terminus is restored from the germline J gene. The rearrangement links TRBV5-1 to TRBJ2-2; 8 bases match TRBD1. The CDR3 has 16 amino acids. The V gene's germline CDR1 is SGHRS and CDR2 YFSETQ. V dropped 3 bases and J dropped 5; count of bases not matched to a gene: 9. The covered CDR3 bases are TGCGCCAGCAGCTCCTCCGGGACAGGACGGACCGGGGAG. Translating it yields CASSSSGTGRTGE. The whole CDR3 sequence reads CASSSSGTGRTGELFF.

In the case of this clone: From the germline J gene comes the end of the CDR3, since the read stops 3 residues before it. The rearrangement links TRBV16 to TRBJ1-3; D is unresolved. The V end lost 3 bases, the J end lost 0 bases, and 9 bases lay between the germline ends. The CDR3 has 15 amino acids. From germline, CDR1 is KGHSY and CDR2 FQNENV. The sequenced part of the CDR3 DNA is TGTGCCAGCAGCCAGGGCAGAGTCTCTGGAAACACC. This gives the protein CASSQGRVSGNT. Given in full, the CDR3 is CASSQGRVSGNTIYF.